This TCR beta chain stems from a study of vaccination effects on CD4 cells after COVID-19. Study-level findings and limits: Marked clonal contraction was seen late after vaccination (in both infection- and vaccine-induced clones).

Repertoires were generated with immunoSEQ multiplex PCR, while TCRdb's copy carries only in-frame clones and drops some. The sample carries 20,000 to 30,000 clones, 69% recorded once. About this clone: No antigen is known for it.

CDR3 size: 13 residues. CDR1 LGHDT and CDR2 YNNKEL come from the germline V gene (reference sequence). Trimming removed 2 bases at V and 8 bases at J, with 12 bases between. Before sequencing, viral peptide pools were used by the ViraFEST assay to expand antigen-specific CD4+ T cells. Following culture for roughly 10 days, CD4+ T cells were isolated. The participants, recipients of two vaccine doses, got either BNT162b2 or mRNA-1273. The clonotype comes from a human donor who received a COVID-19 vaccine. Material: CD4+ T cells from PBMCs cultured with SARS-CoV-2 spike peptides, obtained after COVID-19 vaccination. The chain carries TRBV3-1 (or the pseudogene TRBV3-2) and TRBJ1-2; D gene unclear. CDR3 DNA sequence: TGTGCCAGCAGCCAACGGACTGACGGCGGCTACACCTTC. This translates into CASSQRTDGGYTF.